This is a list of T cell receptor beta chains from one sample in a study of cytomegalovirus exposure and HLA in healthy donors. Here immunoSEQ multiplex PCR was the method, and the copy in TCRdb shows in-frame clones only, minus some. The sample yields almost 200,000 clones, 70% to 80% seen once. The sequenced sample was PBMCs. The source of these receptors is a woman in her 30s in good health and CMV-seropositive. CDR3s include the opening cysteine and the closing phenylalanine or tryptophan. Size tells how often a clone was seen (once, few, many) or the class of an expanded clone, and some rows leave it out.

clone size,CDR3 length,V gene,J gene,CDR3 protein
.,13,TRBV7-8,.,CASRPGLTYEQYF
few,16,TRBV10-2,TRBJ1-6,CASRQPGGLYNSPLHF
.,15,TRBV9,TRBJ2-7,CASSGLNPSSYEQYF
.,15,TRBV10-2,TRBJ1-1,CASRRQGSQNTEAFF
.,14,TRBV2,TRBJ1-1,CASIPQGYNTEAFF
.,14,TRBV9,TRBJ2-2,CASAGTGFGGELFF
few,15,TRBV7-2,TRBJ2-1,CASSLNRGGDNEQFF
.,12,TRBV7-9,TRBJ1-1,CASSLFRGSAFF
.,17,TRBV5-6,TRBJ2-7,CASGPRPYGTTSYEQYF
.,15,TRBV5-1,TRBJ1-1,CASRHPGEEGTEAFF
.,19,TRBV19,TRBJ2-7,CASSSAEGVLGPGFDEQYF
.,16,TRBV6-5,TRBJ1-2,CASSSGTGYSNYGYTF
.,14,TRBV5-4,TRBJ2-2,CASSRQKNTGELFF
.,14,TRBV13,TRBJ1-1,CASSLGSPNTEAFF
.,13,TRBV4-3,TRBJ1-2,CASSQGSRDGYTF
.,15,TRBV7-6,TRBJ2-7,CASSSGTGPNYEQYF
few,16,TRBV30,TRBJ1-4,CAWSSPPTARGEKLFF
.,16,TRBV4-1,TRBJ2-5,CASSQDSRGSTETQYF
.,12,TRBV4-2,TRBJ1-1,CASSPGWTEAFF
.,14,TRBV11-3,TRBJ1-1,CASSLGQVNTEAFF
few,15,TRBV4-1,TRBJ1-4,CASSIRTGGNEKLFF
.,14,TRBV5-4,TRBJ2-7,CASSLFTGTYEQYF
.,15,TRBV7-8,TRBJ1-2,CASSLAGQGALGYTF
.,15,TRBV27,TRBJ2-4,CASSFSGGAGRIQYF
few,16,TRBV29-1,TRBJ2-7,CSVETIQEGLDYEQYF
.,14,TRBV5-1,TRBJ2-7,CASSSGQGIDEQYF
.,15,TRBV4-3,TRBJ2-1,CASSQGQGSYNEQFF
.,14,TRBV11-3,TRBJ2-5,CASSQREGQETQYF
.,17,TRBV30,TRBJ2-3,CAWSDQRLAGDPDTQYF
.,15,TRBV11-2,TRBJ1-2,CASSLAAGWDYGYTF
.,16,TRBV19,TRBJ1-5,CASGPPDSSSNQPQHF
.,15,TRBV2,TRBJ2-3,CASREQGQGSDTQYF
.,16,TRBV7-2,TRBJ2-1,CASSSTGEIGLAGGFF
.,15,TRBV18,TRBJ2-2,CASSPSTGSTWDVFF
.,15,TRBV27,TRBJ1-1,CASSPLRVTSTEAFF
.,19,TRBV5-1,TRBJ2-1,CASSPPGLAGTNPYNEQFF
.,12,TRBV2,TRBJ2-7,CASSEQGYEQYF
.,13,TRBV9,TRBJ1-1,CASNRGGNTEAFF
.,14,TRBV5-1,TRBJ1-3,CASSLGQVGNTIYF
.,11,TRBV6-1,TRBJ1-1,CAIGPRTEAFF
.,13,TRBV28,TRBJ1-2,CASRAGGNYGYTF
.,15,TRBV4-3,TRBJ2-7,CASSQEAGSTYEQYF
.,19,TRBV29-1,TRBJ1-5,CSPERGTDSPNRSNQPQHF
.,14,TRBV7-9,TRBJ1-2,CASSFSGLKNGYTF
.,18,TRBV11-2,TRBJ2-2,CASRRVKPFLANTGELFF
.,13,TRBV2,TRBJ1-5,CASRPDGEQPQHF
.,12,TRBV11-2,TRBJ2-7,CASSLRSSEQYF
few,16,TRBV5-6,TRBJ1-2,CASSLMPFKRDYGYTF
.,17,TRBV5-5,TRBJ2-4,CASSLSVPQGGENIQYF
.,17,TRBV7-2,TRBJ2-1,CASSLAPLAAAYNEQFF
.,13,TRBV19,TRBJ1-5,CASSLGSYQPQHF
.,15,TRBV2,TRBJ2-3,CASSEFSGGLDTQYF
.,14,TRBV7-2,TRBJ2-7,CASRVTGGTYEQYF
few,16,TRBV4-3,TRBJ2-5,CASSRGTSGGEETQYF
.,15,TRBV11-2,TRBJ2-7,CASSSWTYSSYEQYF
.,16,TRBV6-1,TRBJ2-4,CASSVPDRDYKNIQYF
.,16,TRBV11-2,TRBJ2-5,CASSLASGGAGETQYF
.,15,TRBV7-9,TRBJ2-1,CASSFPSTGGNEQFF
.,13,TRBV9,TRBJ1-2,CASSPGFYYGYTF